Presented here are 26 T cell receptor beta chains from one specimen sequenced in a study of T cell responses to AZD1222 COVID-19 vaccine. Only in-frame clones appear in the TCRdb table, and some are missing; sequencing was by immunoSEQ multiplex PCR. This table holds more than 95,000 clones, around 91% found once. This specimen consisted of peripheral blood, obtained 28 days after the second AZD1222 dose. These receptors were collected from an adult who received the AZD1222 COVID-19 vaccine.

J is TRBJ2-1 and V is TRBV7-6; 13 bases are a match to TRBD2. V shed 5 bases, J shed 0 bases, and the junction held 7 bases outside the gene matches. The CDR3 length is 18 residues. Germline CDR1 and CDR2: SGHVS and FNYEAQ. DNA of the CDR3: TGTGCCAGCAGCCCGGGGACTAGCGGGATTCTCTCCTACAATGAGCAGTTCTTC. Its protein product is CASSPGTSGILSYNEQFF.

The chain combines TRBV7-8 with TRBJ1-2, with a weak D call TRBD1 (6 bases). This CDR3 contains 14 residues. Trimming removed 3 bases from V and 2 bases from J, with 10 bases in between. The germline V gene encodes CDR1 SGHVS and CDR2 FQNEAQ. CDR3 residues: CASSFLQGNYGYTF. The DNA of the CDR3 is TGTGCCAGCAGCTTTTTGCAGGGGAACTATGGCTACACCTTC.

The CDR3 loop is CASSEGGDRAGNTIYF. For the CDR3, the DNA is TGTGCCAGCAGTGAGGGGGGGGACAGGGCTGGAAACACCATATATTTT. This chain connects TRBV28 to TRBJ1-3; TRBD1 agrees at 9 bases. V was clipped by 5 bases and J by 2 bases; unmatched bases: 7. CDR1 is MDHEN, CDR2 SYDVKM, per germline. The CDR3 has 16 residues.

The chain recombines TRBV6-2 or TRBV6-3 with TRBJ2-1; tentative D call: TRBD2 (7 bases). The CDR3 consists of 17 residues. Trimming left V 2 bases short and J 0 bases short, with 14 bases between. Germline loops: CDR1 MNHEY, CDR2 SVGEGT. CDR3 residues: CASSYGPRGASYNEQFF. The CDR3 DNA sequence: TGTGCCAGCAGTTACGGGCCCCGGGGGGCCTCCTACAATGAGCAGTTCTTC.

The chain recombines TRBV28 with TRBJ2-7; a weak D match, TRBD2 (7 bases). The germline V gene encodes CDR1 MDHEN and CDR2 SYDVKM. The CDR3 extends over 14 amino acids. V shed 6 bases and J shed 2 bases, with 14 bases lying between them. The CDR3, as DNA: TGTGCCAGCAGAGATAGGGGGGGTACCTACGAGCAGTACTTC. It codes for CASRDRGGTYEQYF. Full variable domain (rest looked up from reference TRBV28 and TRBJ2-7): DVKVTQSSRYLVKRTGEKVFLECVQDMDHENMFWYRQDPGLGLRLIYFSYDVKMKEKGDIPEGYSVSREKKERFSLILESASTNQTSMYLCASRDRGGTYEQYFGPGTRLTVT.

The chain joins TRBV19 to TRBJ1-5; D not certain. Germline values: CDR1 LNHDA, CDR2 SQIVND (reference sequence). The ends were cut back, 5 bases at V and 3 bases at J, with 8 bases in the middle. CDR3 length: 13 residues. Here the CDR3 reads CASSWGTNQPQHF. CDR3 nucleotide sequence: TGTGCCAGTAGTTGGGGAACCAATCAGCCCCAGCATTTT. Full variable domain (rest looked up from reference TRBV19 and TRBJ1-5): DGGITQSPKYLFRKEGQNVTLSCEQNLNHDAMYWYRQDPGQGLRLIYYSQIVNDFQKGDIAEGYSVSREKKESFPLTVTSAQKNPTAFYLCASSWGTNQPQHFGDGTRLSIL.

This chain uses TRBV28 with TRBJ1-2; tentatively, D is TRBD1 (5 bases). V was cut by 5 bases and J by 4 bases, with 11 bases left in between. Looked up from germline, CDR1 is MDHEN and CDR2 is SYDVKM. The CDR3 length is 13 residues. The CDR3 region has the DNA TGTGCCAGCAGTCTTCAGGGCGCCTATGGCTACACCTTC. Its translation: CASSLQGAYGYTF.

V gene TRBV7-2 combines with J gene TRBJ1-3; D uncertain. V was trimmed by 1 base and J by 4 bases, leaving 5 bases between them. Looked up from germline, CDR1 is SGHTA and CDR2 is FQGNSA. This CDR3 comprises 13 residues. The CDR3 loop reads CASSLETGNTIYF. The CDR3 DNA sequence: TGTGCCAGCAGCTTAGAAACCGGAAACACCATATATTTT.

The V gene is TRBV5-8, the J gene TRBJ1-5; D is uncertain. The CDR3 consists of 14 residues. V was trimmed by 1 base and J by 1 base, leaving 6 bases between them. Germline assignment: CDR1 SGHTS and CDR2 YDEGEE. As DNA, the CDR3 is TGTGCCAGCAGCTTGTTTGGCAGCAATCAGCCCCAGCATTTT. Translation gives CASSLFGSNQPQHF.

The chain links TRBV7-8 to TRBJ2-2; tentative D call: TRBD2 (7 bases). Per the germline V gene, CDR1 is SGHVS and CDR2 is FQNEAQ. With 5 bases removed from V and 4 bases from J, the gap between germline ends came to 14 bases. CDR3 length: 15 residues. The CDR3 region is CASSLGGVITGELFF. The CDR3 nucleotides read TGTGCCAGCAGCCTAGGGGGGGTGATCACCGGGGAGCTGTTTTTT.

V and J are TRBV6-1 and TRBJ2-3; a possible D gene is TRBD2 (7 bases). Germline values: CDR1 MNHNS, CDR2 SASEGT. V was shortened by 2 bases and J by 3 bases, with 15 bases between the two germline ends. This CDR3 region has 16 residues. The CDR3 is CASSERGREGTDTQYF. The DNA for the CDR3 is TGTGCCAGCAGTGAAAGGGGGAGGGAGGGGACAGATACGCAGTATTTT.

This rearrangement joins TRBV6-2 or TRBV6-3 to TRBJ1-5; TRBD1 matches 9 bases. Trimming at V came to 3 bases and at J to 5 bases, leaving 14 bases not matched to a gene. Germline CDR1 MNHEY, CDR2 SVGEGT. The CDR3 is 18 residues long. CDR3 in amino acids: CASSYTTTGGGFDQPQHF. For the CDR3, the DNA is TGTGCCAGCAGTTATACAACGACAGGGGGAGGCTTTGATCAGCCCCAGCATTTT.

V and J are TRBV5-4 and TRBJ2-1; 7 bases are shared with TRBD2. The CDR3 loop spans 16 amino acids. Germline trimming cut 4 bases from V and 4 bases from J; bases unmatched to any gene: 11. Germline-derived CDR1 and CDR2 are SGHNT and YYREEE (reference sequence). Here the CDR3 reads CASSRLGGSHYNEQFF. The CDR3 DNA sequence: TGTGCCAGCAGCCGCCTAGGCGGGAGCCATTACAATGAGCAGTTCTTC.

The V call is TRBV30, the J call TRBJ2-4, with no clear D. The CDR3 length is 11 residues. Germline values: CDR1 GTSNPN, CDR2 SVGIG (reference sequence). The V end was cut by 0 bases, the J end by 8 bases, with 5 bases between. This CDR3 is CAWSVVDIQYF. The CDR3 region has the DNA TGTGCCTGGAGTGTGGTGGACATTCAGTACTTC.

The chain employs TRBV5-4 and TRBJ2-1; D could derive from TRBD1 or TRBD2 (6 bases each). Germline V lookup: CDR1 SGHNT, CDR2 YYREEE (reference sequence). The CDR3 has 16 amino acids. Trimming shortened V by 0 bases and J by 2 bases, and 12 bases separated the two germline ends. In DNA form, the CDR3 reads TGTGCCAGCAGCTTGGGGGGGGCACCCCCCTACAATGAGCAGTTCTTC. Its protein is CASSLGGAPPYNEQFF. The full variable domain, completed using reference TRBV5-4 and TRBJ2-1, is ETGVTQSPTHLIKTRGQQVTLRCSSQSGHNTVSWYQQALGQGPQFIFQYYREEENGRGNFPPRFSGLQFPNYSSELNVNALELDDSALYLCASSLGGAPPYNEQFFGPGTRLTVL.

The genes are TRBV12-5 and TRBJ2-3; maybe TRBD1 (6 bases). Germline V gene data show CDR1 as LGHNT and CDR2 as FRNRAP. The CDR3 loop spans 14 amino acids. V was clipped by 5 bases and J by 4 bases, with 13 bases between them. CDR3 region: CASGPGTRPDTQYF. DNA of the CDR3: TGTGCTAGTGGTCCAGGGACAAGGCCAGATACGCAGTATTTT.

The gene calls are TRBV5-1 and TRBJ1-6, with D tentatively TRBD1 (5 bases). V was pared by 4 bases and J by 9 bases, with 14 bases between. CDR1 and CDR2 (germline): SGHRS, YFSETQ. CDR3 length: 14 residues. CDR3 in DNA: TGCGCCAGCAGCCCCCAGGGAGTCAGTTCACCCCTCCACTTT. Residues: CASSPQGVSSPLHF.

The chain links TRBV5-6 to TRBJ2-3; D may be TRBD2 (6 bases). This CDR3 has 15 residues. V was pared by 0 bases and J by 2 bases, with 10 bases between. CDR1 and CDR2 from the germline V gene are SGHDT and YYEEEE. The CDR3 spells CASSLGAGNTDTQYF. The CDR3 bases are TGTGCCAGCAGCTTGGGGGCGGGGAACACAGATACGCAGTATTTT.

The rearrangement uses TRBV11-2 and TRBJ2-2; weak D call: TRBD1 (6 bases). Germline-derived CDR1 and CDR2 are SGHAT and FQNNGV. V dropped 3 bases and J dropped 1 base, with 9 bases sitting between them. The CDR3 consists of 15 residues. The CDR3 sequence: CASSFTRGNTGELFF. DNA for the CDR3: TGTGCCAGCAGCTTCACCAGGGGGAACACCGGGGAGCTGTTTTTT.

This clone came up once. The chain couples TRBV19 to TRBJ1-3; perhaps TRBD1 as D (6 bases). The CDR3 consists of 14 residues. V lost 6 bases to trimming and J lost 0 bases, with 9 bases between them. CDR1 LNHDA and CDR2 SQIVND come from the germline V gene (reference sequence). CDR3 in amino acids: CASRTTGSGNTIYF. The CDR3 DNA follows: TGTGCCAGTAGAACGACAGGCTCTGGAAACACCATATATTTT.

The chain employs TRBV3-1 (or the pseudogene TRBV3-2) and TRBJ1-5; the D gene is possibly TRBD1 (5 bases). The CDR3 has 17 amino acids. V lost 1 base to trimming and J lost 0 bases, with 13 bases between them. CDR1 is LGHDT, CDR2 YNNKEL, per germline (reference sequence). The DNA of the CDR3 is TGTGCCAGCAGCCAAGGCGGCGGGGGGAATAGCAATCAGCCCCAGCATTTT. This translates into CASSQGGGGNSNQPQHF.

The chain recombines TRBV15 with TRBJ1-1; 9 bases are a match to TRBD1. The germline CDR1 and CDR2 sequences are LNHNV and YYDKDF (reference sequence). The junction had 5 bases not matched to a gene; V was cut back by 3 bases and J by 3 bases. The CDR3 is made up of 15 amino acids. CDR3 sequence reads: CATSRGTGIDTEAFF. Written as DNA, the CDR3 is TGTGCCACCAGCAGGGGGACAGGGATTGACACTGAAGCTTTCTTT.

This sequence joins TRBV28 and TRBJ2-2, with 8 bases lining up with TRBD2. The germline gives CDR1 MDHEN, CDR2 SYDVKM. V gave up 11 bases and J gave up 3 bases; unmatched junction bases: 8. This CDR3 contains 14 residues. CDR3 sequence (DNA): TGTGCCTGGGATAGCGGGATCGACACCGGGGAGCTGTTTTTT. As protein: CAWDSGIDTGELFF.

The genes are TRBV5-1 and TRBJ1-4, with a tentative D call TRBD1 (6 bases). Trimming removed 2 bases at V and 6 bases at J, with 11 bases between. The germline V gene encodes CDR1 SGHRS and CDR2 YFSETQ. This CDR3 comprises 14 residues. CDR3 sequence reads: CASSLPGGDEKLFF. DNA for the CDR3: TGCGCCAGCAGCTTACCCGGGGGCGATGAAAAACTGTTTTTT.

The gene calls are TRBV30 and TRBJ2-3; 10 bases match TRBD1. Germline V gene data show CDR1 as GTSNPN and CDR2 as SVGIG (reference sequence). Trimming removed 3 bases from V and 4 bases from J; junction bases left unmatched: 4. The CDR3 extends over 14 amino acids. CDR3 in amino acids: CAWRGQGRADTQYF. The CDR3 DNA is TGTGCCTGGAGGGGACAGGGGAGGGCAGATACGCAGTATTTT.

V is TRBV30 and J is TRBJ2-2; 12 bases match TRBD1. The CDR3 is 15 residues long. Trimming cost V 5 bases and J 5 bases; bases outside gene matches: 6. CDR1 GTSNPN and CDR2 SVGIG come from the germline V gene (reference sequence). The CDR3 reads CAWGDRGRETGELFF. Written as DNA, the CDR3 is TGTGCCTGGGGGGACAGGGGGCGAGAGACCGGGGAGCTGTTTTTT.